These 18 T cell receptor beta chains share one sample of origin, sequenced in a study of T cells after posttransplantation cyclophosphamide. Cyclophosphamide on days +3 and +4 followed busulfan-fludarabine conditioning and a marrow graft. Profiling relied on immunoSEQ multiplex PCR, and the TCRdb table lists in-frame clones only, not all of them. The sample comprises some 15,000 clones, more than 60% of which are singletons, and approximately 29% rests with the top ten. The starting material was CD8+ T cells sorted from PBMCs, obtained roughly 1,900 days after a stem cell transplant with posttransplant cyclophosphamide. Receptors originate from a female patient in her 40s who received an allogeneic stem cell transplant from a related donor, was CMV-positive, and had no GVHD. The graft donor may have given rise to some T cells.

The CDR3 region has the DNA TGTGCCAGCGCCCTCGGGTTAGCGGACCTCAATGAGCAGTTCTTC. Amino acid sequence: CASALGLADLNEQFF. This chain links TRBV5-6 with TRBJ2-1, with a tentative D call TRBD2 (6 bases). CDR1 SGHDT and CDR2 YYEEEE come from the germline V gene. The CDR3 extends over 15 amino acids. V shed 7 bases and J shed 6 bases, with 20 bases lying between them. Complete variable domain (other parts from reference TRBV5-6 and TRBJ2-1): DAGVTQSPTHLIKTRGQQVTLRCSPKSGHDTVSWYQQALGQGPQFIFQYYEEEERQRGNFPDRFSGHQFPNYSSELNVNALLLGDSALYLCASALGLADLNEQFFGPGTRLTVL.

The V call is TRBV5-1, the J call TRBJ1-3; 9 positions match TRBD1. The CDR3 runs 16 residues. Germline CDR1 and CDR2: SGHRS and YFSETQ. The J segment lost 3 bases and the V segment lost 2 bases, leaving 6 bases of the junction unmatched. Here the CDR3 reads CASSLTGGGGGNTIYF. As DNA, the CDR3 is TGCGCCAGCAGCTTAACAGGGGGCGGAGGTGGAAACACCATATATTTT.

The chain joins TRBV7-9 to TRBJ2-2; 10 positions match TRBD2. Germline lookup yields CDR1 SEHNR and CDR2 FQNEAQ (reference sequence). The CDR3 consists of 18 residues. J gave up 1 base and V 4 bases, and 9 bases lay outside the gene matches. The CDR3 protein is CASSSFGSGGQNTGELFF. The DNA for the CDR3 is TGTGCCAGCAGCTCCTTTGGTAGCGGGGGGCAGAACACCGGGGAGCTGTTTTTT. Full variable domain (rest looked up from reference TRBV7-9 and TRBJ2-2): DTGVSQNPRHKITKRGQNVTFRCDPISEHNRLYWYRQTLGQGPEFLTYFQNEAQLEKSRLLSDRFSAERPKGSFSTLEIQRTEQGDSAMYLCASSSFGSGGQNTGELFFGEGSRLTVL.

J is TRBJ2-7 and V is TRBV27; tentatively, D is TRBD2 (5 bases). The CDR3 length is 12 residues. V lost 5 bases, J lost 4 bases, and 9 bases lay in between. From germline, CDR1 is MNHEY and CDR2 SMNVEV (reference sequence). The CDR3 sequence: CASSESGYEQYF. DNA for the CDR3: TGTGCCAGCAGTGAGTCGGGATACGAGCAGTACTTC.

This clone showed up just a few times. The rearrangement links TRBV1 to TRBJ2-7; whether TRBD2, the table's D call, matches the DNA was not checked. TRBV1 is flagged as a pseudogene. This CDR3 comprises 12 residues. The CDR3 DNA reads as TGCACCAGCAGCCACGGGGGGGCGGGACGTTACTTC. This gives the protein CTSSHGGAGRYF.

This clone has more than one count but fewer than ten. The chain recombines TRBV7-9 with TRBJ2-7; a possible D gene is TRBD1 (6 bases). The germline V gene has CDR1 SEHNR and CDR2 FQNEAQ (reference sequence). V lost 5 bases and J lost 4, with 12 bases in between. The CDR3 is 13 amino acids. The DNA for the CDR3 is TGTGCCAGCAGCCCTGGGACACCATACGAGCAGTACTTC. Translated, it gives CASSPGTPYEQYF.

The chain links TRBV19 to TRBJ2-7, with 7 positions matching TRBD1. CDR3 length equals 13 residues. Germline loops: CDR1 LNHDA, CDR2 SQIVND (reference sequence). Trimming took 7 bases from V and 1 from J; bases not matched to a gene: 4. CDR3 residues: CASKSRGSYEQYF. CDR3 bases: TGTGCCAGTAAATCCAGGGGGTCCTACGAGCAGTACTTC.

The V gene is TRBV7-6, the J gene TRBJ2-3; 7 bases fit TRBD2. This CDR3 has 14 amino acids. Trimming took 5 bases from V and 4 from J; bases not matched to a gene: 6. Germline V gives CDR1 SGHVS, CDR2 FNYEAQ. Here the CDR3 reads CASSPFAGADTQYF. DNA for the CDR3: TGTGCCAGCAGCCCTTTCGCGGGGGCAGATACGCAGTATTTT.

This clone was observed a single time. The V and J genes are TRBV29-1 and TRBJ2-1, with 13 bases matching TRBD2. Germline V gene data show CDR1 as SQVTM and CDR2 as ANQGSEA. The CDR3 sequence is 17 residues long. J lost 4 bases, V lost 6 bases, and 12 bases had no gene match. The CDR3 spells CSVTSGGTTGKYNEQFF. CDR3 sequence (DNA): TGCAGCGTGACTAGCGGGGGGACAACTGGCAAATACAATGAGCAGTTCTTC.

Notes on this clone: Other DNA sequences in this sample translate to the same CDR3. V gene TRBV5-1 combines with J gene TRBJ1-4, with 9 bases aligning to TRBD1. The junction had 4 bases not matched to a gene; V was cut back by 0 bases and J by 7 bases. CDR1 and CDR2 (germline): SGHRS, YFSETQ. The CDR3 is 15 amino acids. CDR3 DNA sequence: TGCGCCAGCAGCTTGGGACAGGGGGTGGGTGAAAAACTGTTTTTT. Its translation is CASSLGQGVGEKLFF.

This clone was counted only a few times. At one end the junction does not follow the germline gene, possibly because of a read error. V usage is TRBV7-7 and J usage is TRBJ2-5; D may correspond to TRBD1 or TRBD2 (6 bases each). Germline V gene lookup returns CDR1 SSHAT and CDR2 FNYEAQ (reference sequence). The CDR3 sequence is 13 residues long. The CDR3 protein is CASSLGGGETQYF. In DNA form, the CDR3 reads TGTGCTAGCAGCTTAGGGGGAGGAGAGACCCAGTACTTC.

This clone was detected only a few times. This chain uses TRBV29-1 with TRBJ1-2, with D unclear. Germline values: CDR1 SQVTM, CDR2 ANQGSEA. The CDR3 sequence is 12 residues long. Deletions cut 4 bases from V and 0 bases from J, with 6 bases between. CDR3 coding DNA: TGCAGCGTTGTTATAGCTAACTATGGCTACACCTTC. This encodes CSVVIANYGYTF.

CDR3 region: CASSPYTGGSYNEQFF. CDR3 nucleotide sequence: TGTGCCAGCAGCCCCTATACAGGGGGCTCCTACAATGAGCAGTTCTTC. V and J are TRBV9 and TRBJ2-1; 8 bases are a match to TRBD1. This CDR3 contains 16 residues. In germline, CDR1 is SGDLS, CDR2 YYNGEE. Trimming took 4 bases from V and 0 from J; bases not matched to a gene: 6.

The table lists this clone with a few counts. CDR3 in DNA: TGTGCCAGCAGCGCGTTAGGGGATATGAACACTGAAGCTTTCTTT. This codes for CASSALGDMNTEAFF. This chain joins TRBV9 and TRBJ1-1, with D maybe TRBD1 (5 bases). Germline V CDR1 and CDR2: SGDLS, YYNGEE. CDR3 size: 15 residues. Trimming shortened V by 3 bases and J by 0 bases, and 12 bases separated the two germline ends.

The genes are TRBV4-1 and TRBJ1-2; the match to TRBD1 covers 7 bases. Trimming took 0 bases from V and 4 from J; bases not matched to a gene: 5. This CDR3 comprises 15 residues. Germline V gives CDR1 MGHRA, CDR2 YSYEKL. CDR3 sequence: CASSQEPGQSYGYTF. The DNA for the CDR3 is TGCGCCAGCAGCCAAGAACCGGGACAGTCCTATGGCTACACCTTC.

The CDR3 nucleotides are TGTGCCAGCAGCGTAACAGGGTTGAACGAGCAGTACTTC. This sequence encodes CASSVTGLNEQYF. The chain couples TRBV9 to TRBJ2-7; TRBD1 might be the D (6 bases). There are 13 residues in the CDR3. Germline CDR1 SGDLS, CDR2 YYNGEE. Trimming removed 1 base at V and 5 bases at J, with 10 bases between.

This clone was picked up one time. This chain uses TRBV4-2 with TRBJ2-7, with D possibly matching TRBD1 (6 bases). The V gene's germline CDR1 is LGHNA and CDR2 YNFKEQ. The CDR3 runs 16 residues. Deletions cut 4 bases from V and 2 bases from J, with 18 bases between. CDR3 in amino acids: CASSLGWDTETYEQYF. The CDR3 DNA reads as TGTGCCAGCAGCCTAGGGTGGGACACCGAGACCTACGAGCAGTACTTC.

This chain connects TRBV9 to TRBJ2-7; 8 bases agree with TRBD2. CDR3 length: 14 amino acids. The V segment lost 3 bases and the J segment 5 bases; nucleotides outside the gene matches: 7. CDR1 is SGDLS and CDR2 is YYNGEE in the germline V gene. CDR3 amino acids: CASSAPGLAHEQYF. CDR3 DNA sequence: TGTGCCAGCAGCGCCCCCGGACTAGCCCACGAGCAGTACTTC. Supplemented by reference TRBV9 and TRBJ2-7, the full variable domain reads DSGVTQTPKHLITATGQRVTLRCSPRSGDLSVYWYQQSLDQGLQFLIQYYNGEERAKGNILERFSAQQFPDLHSELNLSSLELGDSALYFCASSAPGLAHEQYFGPGTRLTVT.